The clone carrying this TCR beta chain was recorded many times. No antigen is known for it. The data derive from a study of T cells in Graves' hyperthyroidism and ophthalmopathy. Broader study findings: Ophthalmopathy was identified by the model a median about 6.4 months ahead of onset. Peripheral blood also featured most of the thyroid clonotypes expanded above 0.001.

Under 3 months was the duration of disease in ophthalmopathy patients, who also had a Clinical Activity Score of at least 3 and a NOSPECS grade of at least 4. The PBMCs had their origin in roughly 9.4 ml of fresh peripheral blood. Deletions cut 6 bases from V and 1 base from J, with 12 bases between. The V gene's germline CDR1 is DFQATT and CDR2 SNEGSKA (reference sequence). The CDR3 contains 13 residues. TCR beta CDR3 region amplification was performed from RNA transcripts. TCR CDR3 underwent first-round RT-PCR with the HTBI primer set. TCRdb reanalysed the multiplex PCR reads using MiXCR and keeps one entry per CDR3 protein. Of about 250,000 distinct CDR3 sequences detected, 20% to 25% appear once; the ten largest clones hold over 55%.

The chain links TRBV20-1 to TRBJ1-2; D is undetermined. The sequencing input was blood. This sequence originates from a man aged 25 to 45 with Graves' ophthalmopathy. For the CDR3, the DNA is TGCAGTGCCCCAGTAAGGGATAACTATGGCTACACCTTC. Translated: CSAPVRDNYGYTF.